This entry describes one TCR beta chain. Some clones are missing from TCRdb's copy, which holds only in-frame ones; the method was immunoSEQ multiplex PCR. The sample shows under 300,000 clones, roughly nine tenths of them seen only once. These data originate in a study of blood T cell repertoires in COVID-19. The CDR3 has 14 residues. CDR1 and CDR2 (germline): MNHEY, SVGAGI. With 6 bases removed from V and 1 base from J, the gap between germline ends came to 10 bases. The sequence was obtained from a man aged 60-69 years with acute or convalescent COVID-19. The chain has TRBV6-5 and TRBJ2-1; D call uncertain. Sequences were obtained from peripheral blood. CDR3 DNA: TGTGCCAGCAGAGCTGCGCGATCCTACAATGAGCAGTTCTTC. It yields the protein CASRAARSYNEQFF.